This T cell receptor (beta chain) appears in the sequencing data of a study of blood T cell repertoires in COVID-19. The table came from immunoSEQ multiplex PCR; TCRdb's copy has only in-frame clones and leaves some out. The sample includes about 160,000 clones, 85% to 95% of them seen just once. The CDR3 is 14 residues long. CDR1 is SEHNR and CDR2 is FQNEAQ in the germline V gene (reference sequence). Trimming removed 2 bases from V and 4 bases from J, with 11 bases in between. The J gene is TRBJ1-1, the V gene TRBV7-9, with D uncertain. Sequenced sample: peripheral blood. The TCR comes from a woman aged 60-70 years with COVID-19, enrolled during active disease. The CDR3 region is CASSLRPQATEAFF. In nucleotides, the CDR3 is TGTGCCAGCAGCTTACGCCCCCAGGCCACTGAAGCTTTCTTT.